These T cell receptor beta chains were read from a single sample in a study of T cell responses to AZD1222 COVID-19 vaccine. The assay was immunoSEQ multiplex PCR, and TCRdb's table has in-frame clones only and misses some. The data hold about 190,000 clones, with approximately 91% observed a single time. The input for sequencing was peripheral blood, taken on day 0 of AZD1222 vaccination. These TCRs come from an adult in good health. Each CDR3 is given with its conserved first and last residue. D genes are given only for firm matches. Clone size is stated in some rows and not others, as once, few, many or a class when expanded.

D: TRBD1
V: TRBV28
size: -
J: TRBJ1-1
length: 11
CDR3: CASGVQGVGFF
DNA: TGTGCCAGCGGGGTACAGGGGGTGGGTTTCTTT

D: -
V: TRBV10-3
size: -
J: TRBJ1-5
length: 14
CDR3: CAISDRATDQPQHF
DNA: TGTGCCATCAGTGATAGGGCGACAGATCAGCCCCAGCATTTT

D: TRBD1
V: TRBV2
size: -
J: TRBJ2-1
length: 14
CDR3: CASSRRGPYNEQFF
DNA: TGTGCCAGTTCCCGTAGGGGGCCGTACAATGAGCAGTTCTTC

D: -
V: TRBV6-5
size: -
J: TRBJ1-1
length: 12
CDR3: CASSRNLFEAFF
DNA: TGTGCCAGCAGCCGTAACCTTTTTGAAGCTTTCTTT

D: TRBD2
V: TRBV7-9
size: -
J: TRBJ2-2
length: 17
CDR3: CASSLGSLAGHTGELFF
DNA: TGTGCCAGCAGCTTAGGGAGCCTAGCGGGACACACCGGGGAGCTGTTTTTT

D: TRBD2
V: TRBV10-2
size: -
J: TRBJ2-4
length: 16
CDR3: CASSRGGRAPEDIQYF
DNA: TGCGCCAGCAGTAGGGGCGGGAGGGCCCCGGAGGACATTCAGTACTTC

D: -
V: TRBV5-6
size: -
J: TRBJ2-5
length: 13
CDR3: CASSLVNGVTQYF
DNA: TGTGCCAGCAGCTTGGTGAACGGGGTGACCCAGTACTTC

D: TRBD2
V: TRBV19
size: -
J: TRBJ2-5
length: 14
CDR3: CASRAGGSRETQYF
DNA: TGTGCCAGTAGAGCGGGGGGGTCTAGGGAGACCCAGTACTTC

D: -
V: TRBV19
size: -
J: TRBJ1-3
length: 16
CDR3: CASNRVAGSSGNTIYF
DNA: TGTGCCAGTAACCGGGTGGCAGGATCGTCTGGAAACACCATATATTTT

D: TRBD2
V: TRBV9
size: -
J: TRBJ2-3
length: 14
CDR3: CASRRDYATDTQYF
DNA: TGTGCCAGCCGACGGGACTACGCCACAGATACGCAGTATTTT

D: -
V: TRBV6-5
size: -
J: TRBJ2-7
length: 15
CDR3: CASSYLPGSSAEQYF
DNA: TGTGCCAGCAGTTACCTCCCCGGGAGTAGTGCCGAGCAGTACTTC

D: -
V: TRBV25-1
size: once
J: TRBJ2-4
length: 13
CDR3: CASSEAGKNIQYF
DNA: TGTGCCAGCAGTGAGGCCGGGAAAAACATTCAGTACTTC

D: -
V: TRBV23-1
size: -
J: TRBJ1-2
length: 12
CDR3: CASSPPGCGYTF
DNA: TGCGCCAGCAGCCCCCCGGGGTGTGGCTACACCTTC

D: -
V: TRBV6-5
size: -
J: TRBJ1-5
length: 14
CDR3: CASSSRGWDQPQHF
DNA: TGTGCCAGCAGTTCGAGGGGTTGGGATCAGCCCCAGCATTTT

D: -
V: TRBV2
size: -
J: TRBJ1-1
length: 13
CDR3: CARSQEVGTEAFF
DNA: TGTGCCAGGTCCCAGGAGGTGGGCACTGAAGCTTTCTTT

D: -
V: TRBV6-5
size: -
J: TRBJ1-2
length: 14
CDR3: CASRSQIGSHGYTF
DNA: TGTGCCAGCAGGTCCCAAATAGGGAGCCATGGCTACACCTTC

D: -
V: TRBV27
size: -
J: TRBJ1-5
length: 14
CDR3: CASSLGQGNQPQHF
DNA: TGTGCCAGCAGTTTGGGCCAGGGCAATCAGCCCCAGCATTTT

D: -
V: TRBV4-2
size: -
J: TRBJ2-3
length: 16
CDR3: CASSQDLSVGEMGQYF
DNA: TGTGCCAGCAGCCAAGATCTCAGCGTTGGGGAAATGGGGCAGTATTTT

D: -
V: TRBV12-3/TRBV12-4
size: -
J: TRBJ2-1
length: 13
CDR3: CASSFSESGEQFF
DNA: TGTGCCAGCAGTTTTTCGGAGTCTGGTGAGCAGTTCTTC

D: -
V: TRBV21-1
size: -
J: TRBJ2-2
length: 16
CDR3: CASSKGQKERSGELFF
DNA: TGTGCCAGCAGCAAAGGCCAGAAGGAGAGGTCCGGGGAGCTGTTTTTT

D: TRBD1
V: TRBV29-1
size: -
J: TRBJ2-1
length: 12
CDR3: CSVASGGAEQFF
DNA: TGCAGCGTTGCGTCAGGGGGCGCCGAGCAGTTCTTC

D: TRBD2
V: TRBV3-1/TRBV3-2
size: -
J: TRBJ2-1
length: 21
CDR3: CASSPGASGSGGPGRYNEQFF
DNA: TGTGCCAGCAGCCCCGGGGCTAGCGGGAGTGGGGGGCCTGGCAGGTACAATGAGCAGTTCTTC

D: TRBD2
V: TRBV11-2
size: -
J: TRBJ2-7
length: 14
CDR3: CASSLLAGPYEQYF
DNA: TGTGCCAGCAGCTTACTAGCGGGACCCTACGAGCAGTACTTC

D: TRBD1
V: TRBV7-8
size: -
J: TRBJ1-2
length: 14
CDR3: CASSSGTGPHGYTF
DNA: TGTGCCAGCAGCTCAGGGACAGGGCCCCATGGCTACACCTTC

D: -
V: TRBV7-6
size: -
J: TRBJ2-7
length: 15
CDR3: CASSRFGITGYEQYF
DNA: TGTGCCAGCAGCCGTTTTGGGATAACGGGGTACGAGCAGTACTTC

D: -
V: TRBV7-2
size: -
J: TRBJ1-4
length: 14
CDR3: CASSPDRGSEKLFF
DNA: TGTGCCAGCAGCCCCGACCGGGGGAGTGAAAAACTGTTTTTT

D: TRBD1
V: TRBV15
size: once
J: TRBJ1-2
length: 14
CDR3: CATSPTMTGYGYTF
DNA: TGTGCCACCAGTCCCACAATGACAGGGTACGGCTACACCTTC

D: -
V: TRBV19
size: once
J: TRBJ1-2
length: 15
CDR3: CASFAPGGDDYGYTF
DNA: TGTGCCAGTTTTGCCCCGGGGGGGGACGACTATGGCTACACCTTC

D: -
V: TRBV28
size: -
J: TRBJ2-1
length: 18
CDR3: CASSIIFMTVSSYNEQFF
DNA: TGTGCCAGCAGTATTATTTTTATGACAGTTAGCTCCTACAATGAGCAGTTCTTC

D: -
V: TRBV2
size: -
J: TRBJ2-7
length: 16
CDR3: CASSEALGPSSLEQYF
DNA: TGTGCCAGCAGTGAAGCCCTAGGACCCAGTAGCCTCGAGCAGTACTTC

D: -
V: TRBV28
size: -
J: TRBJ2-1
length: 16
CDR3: CASSLIAPEGYNEQFF
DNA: TGTGCCAGCAGTTTGATAGCGCCGGAGGGCTACAATGAGCAGTTCTTC

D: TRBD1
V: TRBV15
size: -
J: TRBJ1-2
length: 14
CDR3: CATSRGSGGSGYTF
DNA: TGTGCCACCAGCAGAGGCTCAGGGGGTTCTGGCTACACCTTC

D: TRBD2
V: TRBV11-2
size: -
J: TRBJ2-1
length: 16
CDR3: CASSSPGLELGNEQFF
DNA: TGTGCCAGCAGCTCCCCGGGACTAGAATTGGGCAATGAGCAGTTCTTC

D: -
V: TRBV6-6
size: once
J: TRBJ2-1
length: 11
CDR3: CASSPNNEQFF
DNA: TGTGCCAGCAGCCCCAACAATGAGCAGTTCTTC

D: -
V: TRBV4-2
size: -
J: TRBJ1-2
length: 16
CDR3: CASSQGSQGVNYGYTF
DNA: TGTGCCAGCAGCCAAGGCAGCCAGGGCGTCAACTATGGCTACACCTTC

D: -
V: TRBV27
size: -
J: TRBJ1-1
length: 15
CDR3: CASSRVGVMNTEAFF
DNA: TGTGCCAGCAGCCGGGTCGGGGTGATGAACACTGAAGCTTTCTTT

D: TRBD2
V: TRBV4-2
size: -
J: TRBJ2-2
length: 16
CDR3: CASSQSGGRHTGELFF
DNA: TGTGCCAGCAGCCAGTCTGGCGGGAGACACACCGGGGAGCTGTTTTTT

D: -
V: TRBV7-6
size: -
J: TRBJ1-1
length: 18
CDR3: CASSLAPLDIIGNTEAFF
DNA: TGTGCCAGCAGCTTAGCTCCGCTCGACATAATTGGGAACACTGAAGCTTTCTTT

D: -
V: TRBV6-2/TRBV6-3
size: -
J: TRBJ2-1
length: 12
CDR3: CASSLNRPEQFF
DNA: TGTGCCAGCAGTTTAAACCGCCCCGAGCAGTTCTTC

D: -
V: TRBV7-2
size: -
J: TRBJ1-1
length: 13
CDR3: CASSSTKNTEAFF
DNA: TGTGCCAGCAGCTCTACAAAGAACACTGAAGCTTTCTTT

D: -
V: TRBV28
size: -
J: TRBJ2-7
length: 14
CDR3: CASSLVGTSYEQYF
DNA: TGTGCCAGCAGTTTGGTCGGCACTTCCTACGAGCAGTACTTC

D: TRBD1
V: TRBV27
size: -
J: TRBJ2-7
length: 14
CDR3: CASSSGTGGRGQYF
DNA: TGTGCCAGCAGTTCCGGGACAGGGGGCAGGGGACAGTACTTC

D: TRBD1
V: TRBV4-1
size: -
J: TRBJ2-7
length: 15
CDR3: CASSQEGTGFGEQYF
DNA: TGCGCCAGCAGCCAAGAGGGGACAGGGTTTGGCGAGCAGTACTTC

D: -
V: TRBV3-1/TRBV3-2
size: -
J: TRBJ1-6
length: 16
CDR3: CASSPSGRGYNSPLHF
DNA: TGTGCCAGCAGCCCTTCGGGGAGGGGGTATAATTCACCCCTCCACTTT

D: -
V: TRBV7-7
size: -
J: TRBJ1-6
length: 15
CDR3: CASSAGTGGDSPLHF
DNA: TGTGCTAGCAGCGCTGGGACCGGAGGCGATTCACCCCTCCACTTT

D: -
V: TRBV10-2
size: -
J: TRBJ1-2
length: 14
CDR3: CASSRKGGGYGYTF
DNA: TGCGCCAGCAGTCGGAAAGGGGGTGGCTATGGCTACACCTTC

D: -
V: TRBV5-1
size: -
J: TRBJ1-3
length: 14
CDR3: CASSSDGGADTIYF
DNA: TGCGCCAGCAGCTCGGACGGCGGGGCCGACACCATATATTTT

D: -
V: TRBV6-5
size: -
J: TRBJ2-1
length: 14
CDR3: CASRWYANNNEQFF
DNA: TGTGCCAGCAGGTGGTACGCGAACAACAATGAGCAGTTCTTC

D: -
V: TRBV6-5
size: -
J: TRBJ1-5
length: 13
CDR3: CASSIEGNQPQHF
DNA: TGTGCCAGCAGCATCGAAGGCAATCAGCCCCAGCATTTT

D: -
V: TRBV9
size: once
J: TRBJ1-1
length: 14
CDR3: CASSVSPGNTEAFF
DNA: TGTGCCAGCAGCGTAAGCCCCGGGAACACTGAAGCTTTCTTT

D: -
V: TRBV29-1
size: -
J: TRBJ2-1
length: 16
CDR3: CSVEDVAGSSYNEQFF
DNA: TGCAGCGTTGAAGACGTGGCGGGATCCTCCTACAATGAGCAGTTCTTC

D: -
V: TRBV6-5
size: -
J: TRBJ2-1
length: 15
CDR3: CASSPRVAALGEQFF
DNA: TGTGCCAGCTCCCCTCGAGTAGCGGCGCTTGGTGAGCAGTTCTTC

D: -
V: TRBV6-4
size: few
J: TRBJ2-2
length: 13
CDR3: CASSLTGAGELFF
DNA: TGTGCCAGCAGTTTGACGGGGGCCGGGGAGCTGTTTTTT

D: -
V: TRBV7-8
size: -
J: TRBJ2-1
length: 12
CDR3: CASSFGSPEQFF
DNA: TGTGCCAGCAGCTTTGGGTCCCCTGAGCAGTTCTTC

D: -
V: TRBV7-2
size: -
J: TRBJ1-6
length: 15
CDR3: CASSSRRPDNSPLHF
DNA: TGTGCCAGCAGCTCCCGCAGGCCCGATAATTCACCCCTCCACTTT

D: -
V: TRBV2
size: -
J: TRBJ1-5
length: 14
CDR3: CASSDRINNQPQHF
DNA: TGTGCCAGCAGTGACAGGATCAACAATCAGCCCCAGCATTTT

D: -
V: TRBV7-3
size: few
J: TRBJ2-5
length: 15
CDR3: CASSRRGGYQETQYF
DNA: TGTGCCAGCAGTCGTAGGGGCGGCTACCAAGAGACCCAGTACTTC

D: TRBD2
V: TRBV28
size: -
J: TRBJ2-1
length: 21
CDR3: CASSLFQWGTSGRASHNEQFF
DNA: TGTGCCAGCAGTTTGTTTCAGTGGGGGACTAGCGGGAGGGCCTCCCACAATGAGCAGTTCTTC

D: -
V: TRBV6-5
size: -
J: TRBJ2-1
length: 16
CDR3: CASSYNPGVAWNEQFF
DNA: TGTGCCAGCAGTTACAATCCGGGGGTAGCGTGGAATGAGCAGTTCTTC